The next 27 T cell receptor beta chains were all read from a single sample in a study of T-cell memory formation after mild COVID-19. TCRdb independently ran MiXCR on the 5' RACE reads; one entry per CDR3 protein. This sample has more than 300,000 distinct CDR3 sequences, with 12% to 15% found just once. Sequencing was done on a sample of PBMCs or a T cell subset sorted from them (not recorded which). These receptors came from a man between 18 and 29 years old who had mild COVID-19 (a few samples of this study predate the infection). Cell type and time point are not known.

V gene TRBV18 combines with J gene TRBJ1-3; D not resolved. The CDR3 totals 15 residues. V was trimmed by 8 bases and J by 0 bases, leaving 14 bases between them. Germline loops: CDR1 KGHSH, CDR2 LQKENI. The CDR3 sequence is CASPRALFSGNTIYF. Written as DNA, the CDR3 is TGTGCCAGCCCAAGAGCGCTCTTCTCTGGAAACACCATATATTTT.

V usage is TRBV28 and J usage is TRBJ2-3; D is uncertain. V gave up 1 base and J gave up 2 bases, with 10 bases separating them. The CDR3 extends over 15 amino acids. Per the germline V gene, CDR1 is MDHEN and CDR2 is SYDVKM. This chain's CDR3 is CASSLYGGNTDTQYF. For the CDR3, the DNA is TGTGCCAGCAGTTTATATGGCGGCAACACAGATACGCAGTATTTT.

This clonotype was detected only a few times. The rearrangement links TRBV7-2 to TRBJ2-7; weak D call: TRBD2 (5 bases). V lost 2 bases and J 9 bases, leaving 17 bases between the germline ends. The CDR3 runs 14 residues. Per the germline V gene, CDR1 is SGHTA and CDR2 is FQGNSA. The CDR3 DNA sequence: TGTGCCAGCAGCTTAAACGTTGGGGTAGGAGGGCAGTACTTC. Translating it yields CASSLNVGVGGQYF.

The chain joins TRBV7-2 to TRBJ1-1, with TRBD1 identical over 9 bases. The CDR3 totals 16 residues. After removal of 1 base from V and 0 bases from J, the junction contained 3 bases not matched to a gene. Germline CDR1 is SGHTA and CDR2 is FQGNSA. The CDR3: CASSLGQGVLNTEAFF. In nucleotides, the CDR3 is TGTGCCAGCAGCTTAGGACAGGGGGTACTGAACACTGAAGCTTTCTTT.

This clonotype was found many times. The CDR3 coding sequence is TGTGCCAGCAGTGGCGGATTCAGCACAGATACGCAGTATTTT. As protein: CASSGGFSTDTQYF. This chain connects TRBV25-1 to TRBJ2-3, with no clear D. Trimming cost V 4 bases and J 0 bases, with 8 bases left between them. Per germline, CDR1 MGHDK and CDR2 SYGVNS. The CDR3 contains 14 residues.

This clonotype was found many times. The V and J genes are TRBV12-3 or TRBV12-4 and TRBJ2-1, with 9 bases fitting TRBD2. The CDR3 is made up of 14 amino acids. V trimming: 6 bases; J trimming: 5 bases; junction bases outside the gene matches: 5. DNA of the CDR3: TGTGCCAGCAGCCTGAGACTAGCGGACAATGAGCAGTTCTTC. Protein sequence: CASSLRLADNEQFF.

This clonotype appeared many times. The V gene is TRBV10-3, the J gene TRBJ2-5; 7 bases fit TRBD1. V shed 8 bases, J shed 5 bases, and the junction held 11 bases outside the gene matches. This CDR3 has 14 amino acids. CDR1 and CDR2 from the germline V gene are ENHRY and SYGVKD. Written as DNA, the CDR3 is TGTGCCATCCGAGCCCAGGGGGAGTGGGAGACCCAGTACTTC. Translating it yields CAIRAQGEWETQYF.

V gene TRBV28 combines with J gene TRBJ2-5; D is unclear. The CDR3 consists of 13 residues. Germline V gene data show CDR1 as MDHEN and CDR2 as SYDVKM. V lost 8 bases, J lost 0 bases, and 10 bases lay in between. The CDR3 is CASGLAYQETQYF. The CDR3 coding sequence is TGTGCCAGCGGGCTGGCGTACCAAGAGACCCAGTACTTC.

There are a few counts of this clonotype. V usage is TRBV2 and J usage is TRBJ2-3; 11 positions agree with TRBD2. V was clipped by 6 bases and J by 3 bases; unmatched bases: 11. Germline V gene sequence: CDR1 SNHLY, CDR2 FYNNEI. The CDR3 runs to 17 residues. In nucleotides, the CDR3 is TGTGCCAGCAGCCTACATACACTAGCGGGGGTGACAGATACGCAGTATTTT. Its translation is CASSLHTLAGVTDTQYF.

The rearrangement joins TRBV27 to TRBJ2-1; D is undetermined. The CDR3 contains 14 residues. Germline V gene data show CDR1 as MNHEY and CDR2 as SMNVEV (reference sequence). V lost 3 bases and J 2 bases, leaving 8 bases between the germline ends. CDR3 DNA sequence: TGTGCCAGCAGTTTGGTCTTACCCTACAATGAGCAGTTCTTC. It translates to CASSLVLPYNEQFF.

J is TRBJ2-1 and V is TRBV14; 7 bases line up with TRBD1. CDR1 is SGHDN and CDR2 is FVKESK in the germline V gene. The CDR3 length is 16 residues. The V segment lost 6 bases and the J segment 8 bases; nucleotides outside the gene matches: 16. The CDR3 reads CASSLIRDRRGDEQFF. The CDR3 nucleotides read TGTGCCAGCAGTCTAATCCGGGACAGACGAGGCGATGAGCAGTTCTTC.

This clonotype was counted many times. This chain connects TRBV20-1 to TRBJ2-5, with 11 nucleotides matching TRBD2. This CDR3 is built from 15 residues. Germline-derived CDR1 and CDR2 are DFQATT and SNEGSKA (reference sequence). V lost 4 bases to trimming and J lost 2 bases; unmatched junction nucleotides: 6. The CDR3 DNA follows: TGCAGTGCTATCTCGACTAGCGGGGCGCAAGAGACCCAGTACTTC. Translated: CSAISTSGAQETQYF.

The chain carries TRBV5-4 and TRBJ2-1; 8 nucleotides align to TRBD1. Unmatched junction bases numbered 7, after V lost 2 bases and J lost 6 bases. Germline CDR1 SGHNT, CDR2 YYREEE (reference sequence). The CDR3 extends over 15 amino acids. Here the CDR3 DNA reads TGTGCCAGCAGCTTAGTGGCAGGGGGCTCCAATGAGCAGTTCTTC. Translation gives CASSLVAGGSNEQFF.

J is TRBJ2-7 and V is TRBV6-5, with TRBD1 as a possible D gene (5 bases). This CDR3 spans 14 amino acids. Germline V gene data show CDR1 as MNHEY and CDR2 as SVGAGI. The V gene lost 7 bases and the J gene lost 1 base, with 14 bases spanning the gap. Written as DNA, the CDR3 is TGTGCCAGCACACCCTGGGGCCAGTCCTACGAGCAGTACTTC. Its protein product is CASTPWGQSYEQYF.

This clonotype occurred a few times. J is TRBJ2-3 and V is TRBV25-1; no reliable D call. The germline gives CDR1 MGHDK, CDR2 SYGVNS. CDR3 length equals 14 residues. The V gene lost 0 bases and the J gene lost 11 bases, with 15 bases spanning the gap. The CDR3 here is CASSEYQAASGQYF. The CDR3 nucleotides read TGTGCCAGCAGTGAATATCAGGCGGCCTCAGGGCAGTATTTT.

This clonotype was counted at least ten times. The chain combines TRBV4-2 with TRBJ2-3, with 8 nucleotides matching TRBD1. V dropped 4 bases and J dropped 3; count of bases not matched to a gene: 6. CDR3 length: 15 residues. Germline loops: CDR1 LGHNA, CDR2 YNFKEQ. This CDR3 reads CASSPGQGRTDTQYF. In DNA, the CDR3 is TGTGCCAGCAGCCCCGGACAGGGTCGAACAGATACGCAGTATTTT.

The chain uses TRBV30 and TRBJ1-1; TRBD1 is a possible D gene (5 bases). The germline gives CDR1 GTSNPN, CDR2 SVGIG (reference sequence). The germline V and J ends were trimmed by 1 base and 3 bases, with 9 bases remaining between them. The CDR3 runs to 13 residues. The CDR3 loop is CAWSGEGYTEAFF. In nucleotides, the CDR3 is TGTGCCTGGAGTGGCGAGGGGTACACTGAAGCTTTCTTT.

This clonotype was observed a few times. This sequence joins TRBV20-1 and TRBJ1-1; TRBD1 is a possible D gene (5 bases). Germline V gene lookup returns CDR1 DFQATT and CDR2 SNEGSKA (reference sequence). With 0 bases removed from V and 5 bases from J, the gap between germline ends came to 13 bases. The CDR3 has 14 amino acids. In DNA form, the CDR3 reads TGCAGTGCTAGAGATCCGGTAGGGGTGACTGAAGCTTTCTTT. It translates to CSARDPVGVTEAFF.

This clonotype has at least ten counts. The rearrangement uses TRBV7-2 and TRBJ1-4; D remains ambiguous. Germline CDR1 reads SGHTA; CDR2 reads FQGNSA. V lost 8 bases and J 4 bases, leaving 11 bases between the germline ends. This CDR3 is 13 amino acids long. CDR3 bases: TGTGCCAGCGGTATCCCAGTTAATGAAAAACTGTTTTTT. Encoded protein: CASGIPVNEKLFF.

This clonotype came up a few times. V usage is TRBV18 and J usage is TRBJ2-7; TRBD1 matches 7 bases. The J segment lost 0 bases and the V segment lost 4 bases, leaving 3 bases of the junction unmatched. The V gene's germline CDR1 is KGHSH and CDR2 LQKENI. The CDR3 is 14 residues long. The CDR3 reads CASSRDSVSYEQYV. CDR3 sequence (DNA): TGTGCCAGCTCACGGGACAGTGTCTCCTACGAGCAGTACGTC.

This clonotype was detected a few times. For the CDR3, the DNA is TGTGCCAGCAGCTTCCCCTGGGGAGAAGCTTTCTTT. Amino acid sequence: CASSFPWGEAFF. The chain employs TRBV7-2 and TRBJ1-1; D not resolved. Germline V gene data show CDR1 as SGHTA and CDR2 as FQGNSA. Trimming left V 3 bases short and J 8 bases short, with 10 bases between. The CDR3 has 12 amino acids.

This chain connects TRBV4-1 to TRBJ1-2; 11 positions agree with TRBD1. V shed 2 bases, J shed 8 bases, and the junction held 7 bases outside the gene matches. The germline V gene has CDR1 MGHRA and CDR2 YSYEKL. The CDR3 length is 15 residues. The CDR3 DNA reads TGCGCCAGCAGCCAACCGGGACAGGGGGACCGAGGCTACACCTTC. Translated, it gives CASSQPGQGDRGYTF.

The table lists this clonotype with many counts. The J gene is TRBJ2-7, the V gene TRBV4-1, with D maybe TRBD1 (6 bases). Germline V CDR1 and CDR2: MGHRA, YSYEKL. Trimming stripped 0 bases from V and 7 bases from J, with 13 bases between. The CDR3 is made up of 14 amino acids. The CDR3 region has the DNA TGCGCCAGCAGCCAAGAGCCCTACGGACAGGAGCAGTACTTC. Translated, it gives CASSQEPYGQEQYF.

This chain uses TRBV7-6 with TRBJ1-4; D gene ambiguous. Germline V gene lookup returns CDR1 SGHVS and CDR2 FNYEAQ. With 3 bases removed from V and 8 bases from J, the gap between germline ends came to 10 bases. The length of the CDR3 is 13 residues. As DNA, the CDR3 is TGTGCCAGCAGCTTGAGGGTGCAAGAAAAACTGTTTTTT. Amino acids: CASSLRVQEKLFF.

This sequence joins TRBV6-2 or TRBV6-3 and TRBJ2-2; D remains ambiguous. The CDR3 is 15 residues long. V was shortened by 0 bases and J by 4 bases, with 9 bases between the two germline ends. CDR1 is MNHEY, CDR2 SVGEGT, per germline. CDR3 sequence (DNA): TGTGCCAGCAGTTACTCTATGGGCGGCACCGGGGAGCTGTTTTTT. Amino acid sequence: CASSYSMGGTGELFF.

This clonotype was recorded at least ten times. The chain joins TRBV12-3 or TRBV12-4 to TRBJ1-1; 7 nucleotides line up with TRBD1. The junction had 7 bases not matched to a gene; V was cut back by 5 bases and J by 4 bases. CDR3 length: 14 residues. The CDR3 sequence: CASSQQGLSTEAFF. The CDR3 coding sequence is TGTGCCAGCAGTCAACAGGGGCTGAGCACTGAAGCTTTCTTT.

The chain employs TRBV5-1 and TRBJ2-1; 9 nucleotides match TRBD1. This CDR3 contains 15 residues. Germline lookup yields CDR1 SGHRS and CDR2 YFSETQ. V lost 6 bases and J lost 8; bases outside the gene matches: 12. The DNA for the CDR3 is TGCGCCAGCACGCGCCGGGACAGGGAGGTCTATGAGCAGTTCTTC. This encodes CASTRRDREVYEQFF.